Listed below are T cell receptor beta chains from one sample, sequenced in a study of cytomegalovirus exposure and HLA in healthy donors. Sequencing was performed with immunoSEQ multiplex PCR; in TCRdb, only in-frame clones are kept and a portion is missing. The data contain approximately 260,000 clones, 80% to 90% of them singletons. Sequenced input: PBMCs. These receptor sequences come from a woman in her thirties or forties in good health and CMV-seropositive. Each CDR3 is given with its conserved first and last residue. A D gene is named only where the DNA matches it firmly. Clone size, where shown, is once, few, many, or a class for clones that have expanded.

.	TRBV6-1	.	TRBJ2-7	TGTGCCATTGCCTGGAGGGCGGATAGCTCCTACGAGCAGTACTTC	CAIAWRADSSYEQYF
.	TRBV25-1	TRBD1	TRBJ2-7	TGTGCCAGCAGTGAAGGGACAGGGGCCTACGAGCAGTACTTC	CASSEGTGAYEQYF
.	TRBV19	.	TRBJ2-7	TGTGCCAGTAGTATAATGGCGGGGATGGGCGCCTACGAGCAGTACTTC	CASSIMAGMGAYEQYF
.	TRBV5-1	TRBD1	TRBJ1-3	TGCGCCAGCAGCTTGGGGACAGGAATCGGAAACACCATATATTTT	CASSLGTGIGNTIYF
.	TRBV7-8	TRBD2	TRBJ2-1	TGTGCCAGCAGCCCTGTCGGTAGCGGGAGAGCCTACGAGCAGTTCTTC	CASSPVGSGRAYEQFF
.	TRBV5-1	TRBD2	TRBJ2-7	TGCGCCAGCAGCTTGTGGACGGGGGGGGGCGAGCAGTACTTC	CASSLWTGGGEQYF
.	TRBV29-1	.	TRBJ2-2	TGCAGCGTTGCCGGGGGTGGGGACACCGGGGAGCTGTTTTTT	CSVAGGGDTGELFF
.	TRBV23-1	.	TRBJ2-3	TGCGCCAGCAGTCAAGACGGAGGGCGAGATACGCAGTATTTT	CASSQDGGRDTQYF
.	TRBV6-6	.	TRBJ2-2	TGTGCCAGCAGAGAAACAGGGAAGTCGGGCACCGGGGAGCTGTTTTTT	CASRETGKSGTGELFF
.	TRBV29-1	TRBD2	TRBJ2-1	TGCAGCGTTGAGAGGACTAGCGGGTACAATGAGCAGTTCTTC	CSVERTSGYNEQFF
.	TRBV20-1	.	TRBJ2-3	TGCAGTGCTGGCCAAGCAGATACGCAGTATTTT	CSAGQADTQYF
.	TRBV19	TRBD2	TRBJ2-1	TGTGCCAGTAGTACAACTAGCGGCCCTTACAATGAGCAGTTCTTC	CASSTTSGPYNEQFF
.	TRBV6-1	.	TRBJ2-7	TGTGCCAGCAGTGAAGGGGGGCACAGCAGGCGCTACGAGCAGTACTTC	CASSEGGHSRRYEQYF
.	TRBV30	TRBD2	TRBJ2-2	TGTGCCTGGAGGTCCCCTAGCGGGATGAACACCGGGGAGCTGTTTTTT	CAWRSPSGMNTGELFF
few	TRBV6-1	TRBD1	TRBJ2-7	TGTGCCAGCAGTGAATCAGGGCTGACAGGGCGGGAGCAGTACTTC	CASSESGLTGREQYF
few	TRBV9	.	TRBJ1-6	TGTGCCAGCAGCGTTGCGGGGGGGAGCTCCTATAATTCACCCCTCCACTTT	CASSVAGGSSYNSPLHF
.	TRBV9	TRBD1	TRBJ1-2	TGTGCCAGCAGCCCCCGAGGGGGCGGCTATGGCTACACCTTC	CASSPRGGGYGYTF
.	TRBV4-2	TRBD1	TRBJ1-5	TGTGCCAGCAGCCAAGGGGACAGAGACAATCAGCCCCAGCATTTT	CASSQGDRDNQPQHF
.	TRBV5-1	TRBD1	TRBJ1-1	TGCGCCAGCAGCCGTGGGACAGAGGGAACTGAAGCTTTCTTT	CASSRGTEGTEAFF
.	TRBV9	TRBD2	TRBJ2-3	TGTGCCAGCAGCCTGACACCTGGGAGGGGCGGCACAGATACGCAGTATTTT	CASSLTPGRGGTDTQYF
.	TRBV28	.	TRBJ1-4	TGTGCCAGCAGCGTTATGGGGGAGGCAGGGTCTGAAAAACTGTTTTTT	CASSVMGEAGSEKLFF
.	TRBV2	TRBD2	TRBJ2-1	TGTGCCAGCAGTGAAGACATAGCGGGAACCTACAATGAGCAGTTCTTC	CASSEDIAGTYNEQFF
.	TRBV10-3	TRBD1	TRBJ1-1	TGTGCCATCAGGAGACAGGGCCGCACTGAAGCTTTCTTT	CAIRRQGRTEAFF
.	TRBV29-1	.	TRBJ2-3	TGCAGCGCCGGTGGAGATACGCAGTATTTT	CSAGGDTQYF
few	TRBV2	.	TRBJ2-7	TGTGCCAGCAGTGAAAACTCTAATTCCGAGCAGTACTTC	CASSENSNSEQYF
.	TRBV18	TRBD1	TRBJ1-2	TGTGCCAGCTCACCCGACAGGGTGTATGGCTACACCTTC	CASSPDRVYGYTF
few	TRBV2	.	TRBJ1-4	TGTGCCAGCAGTGAGCGGGAAAAACTGTTTTTT	CASSEREKLFF
few	TRBV7-3	TRBD2	TRBJ2-2	TGTGCCAGCAGCTTAACTGCTAGCGGCGGAGGGGAGCTGTTTTTT	CASSLTASGGGELFF
.	TRBV29-1	TRBD1	TRBJ2-7	TGCAGCGTTAATACAGGGGACCTTCTCTACGAGCAGTACTTC	CSVNTGDLLYEQYF
.	TRBV27	.	TRBJ2-2	TGTGCCAGCAGGAGGGACTTGGCTCTAGCAGGGGAGCTGTTTTTT	CASRRDLALAGELFF
.	TRBV27	.	TRBJ2-7	TGTGCCAGCAGTCGTAACTCCTACGAGCAGTACTTC	CASSRNSYEQYF
.	TRBV11-2	.	TRBJ1-2	TGTGCCAGCAGCTTAGAACGCAGGGTGAACAACTATGGCTACACCTTC	CASSLERRVNNYGYTF
.	TRBV13	TRBD1	TRBJ1-1	TGTGCCAGCAGCTTAGTCGAGGACAGGGGAGCGACTGAAGCTTTCTTT	CASSLVEDRGATEAFF
.	TRBV7-8	.	TRBJ1-1	TGTGCCAGCAGCTTAACAGGACCCCCTATGAACACTGAAGCTTTCTTT	CASSLTGPPMNTEAFF
.	TRBV27	TRBD1	TRBJ2-1	TGTGCCAGCAGTTTAGCCGGGACAGTTATCTACAATGAGCAGTTCTTC	CASSLAGTVIYNEQFF
.	TRBV5-1	TRBD2	TRBJ2-5	TGCGCCAGCAGCCAAGGTCGGACTAGCGGACAAGAGACCCAGTACTTC	CASSQGRTSGQETQYF
.	TRBV11-2	TRBD2	TRBJ2-1	TGTGCCAGCAGCCCTTGGACTAGCGGGAGTGGAGAGCAGTTCTTC	CASSPWTSGSGEQFF
.	TRBV10-3	TRBD1	TRBJ1-5	TGTGCCATCAGCCCGACAGGGATTAGCAATCAGCCCCAGCATTTT	CAISPTGISNQPQHF
.	TRBV29-1	.	TRBJ1-3	TGCAGCGTGGCTATTTGGGGCGACACCATATATTTT	CSVAIWGDTIYF
once	TRBV30	.	TRBJ1-1	TGTGCCTGGAGTGTAAGGATTTTGGGGGCGGACAGTGAAGCTTTCTTT	CAWSVRILGADSEAFF
.	TRBV30	.	TRBJ1-2	TGTGCCGGGGGGGACTCTAACTATGGCTACACCTTC	CAGGDSNYGYTF
.	TRBV25-1	TRBD2	TRBJ2-3	TGTGCCAGCAGTGGGGGGACTAGCGGGAGGAGAGGGGATACGCAGTATTTT	CASSGGTSGRRGDTQYF
.	TRBV2	TRBD1	TRBJ1-3	TGTGCCAGCAGCGGAACAGGGGGTGGAAACACCATATATTTT	CASSGTGGGNTIYF
.	TRBV9	TRBD2	TRBJ2-1	TGTGCCAGCAGCGTCGGACTAGCGGGAGGAAGGTATGAGCAGTTCTTC	CASSVGLAGGRYEQFF
.	TRBV19	.	TRBJ2-1	TGTGCCAGTAGTATAATAGAGGGAGCATACAATGAGCAGTTCTTC	CASSIIEGAYNEQFF
.	TRBV4-3	.	TRBJ2-7	TGCGCCAGCAGCCCCCGCCCTATATACGAGCAGTACTTC	CASSPRPIYEQYF
.	TRBV6-5	.	TRBJ1-2	TGTGCCAGCAGTTACTCGGGAGGGACCGAACTATGGGGCTACACCTTC	CASSYSGGTELWGYTF
.	TRBV5-1	TRBD2	TRBJ2-5	TGCGCCAGCAGCCCAGGGACTAGCGGGAGAATAGAGACCCAGTACTTC	CASSPGTSGRIETQYF
.	TRBV7-2	.	TRBJ1-4	TGTGCCAGCAGCTTAGCGGGCCTCTCAACTAATGAAAAACTGTTTTTT	CASSLAGLSTNEKLFF
once	TRBV5-4	TRBD1	TRBJ1-3	TGTGCCAGCAGCCCCTGGCAGGGGGCCGGAAACACCATATATTTT	CASSPWQGAGNTIYF
.	TRBV5-6	TRBD1	TRBJ2-2	TGTGCCAGCGGGGGACAGGTAAACGGGGAGCTGTTTTTT	CASGGQVNGELFF
.	TRBV10-3	TRBD1	TRBJ1-2	TGTGCCATCACCGGGACAGTTACTACTAACTATGGCTACACCTTC	CAITGTVTTNYGYTF
.	TRBV5-6	TRBD1	TRBJ1-6	TGTGCCAGCAGCTTCGGGACAGGGTACTCACCCCTCCACTTT	CASSFGTGYSPLHF
.	TRBV7-2	TRBD1	TRBJ2-7	TGTGCCAGCAGCTTTTTAGGGGGCCCAAATTACGAGCAGTACTTC	CASSFLGGPNYEQYF
.	TRBV11-2	.	TRBJ2-7	TGTGCCAGCAGACAGGGATTCTACGAGCAGTACTTC	CASRQGFYEQYF